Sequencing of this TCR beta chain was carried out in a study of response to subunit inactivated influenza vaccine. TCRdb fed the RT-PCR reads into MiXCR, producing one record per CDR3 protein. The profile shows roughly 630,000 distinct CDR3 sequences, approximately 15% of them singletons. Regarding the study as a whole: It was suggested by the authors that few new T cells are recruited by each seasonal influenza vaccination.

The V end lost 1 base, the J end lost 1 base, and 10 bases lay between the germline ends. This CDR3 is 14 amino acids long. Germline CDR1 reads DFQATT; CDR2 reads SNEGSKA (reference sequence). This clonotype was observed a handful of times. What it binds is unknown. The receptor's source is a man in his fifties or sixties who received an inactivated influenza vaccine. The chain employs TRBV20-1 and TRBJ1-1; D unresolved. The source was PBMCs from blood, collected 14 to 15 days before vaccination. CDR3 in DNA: TGCAGTGCTAGAGCAGCAGGTGAGAACACTGAAGCTTTCTTT. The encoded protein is CSARAAGENTEAFF.